The source of this TCR beta chain is a study of monozygotic twins with inflammatory bowel disease. TCRdb re-called the 5' RACE reads; one entry per CDR3 protein, DNA not given. Across fewer than 200,000 distinct CDR3 sequences, the top ten clones capture 2.8% of the sample. Germline V CDR1 and CDR2: SGDLS, YYNGEE. CDR3 size: 15 residues. This clonotype was sampled from a human donor with ulcerative colitis or Crohn's disease, or a healthy co-twin of an affected twin (not recorded which). J is TRBJ2-3 and V is TRBV9; the TRBD1 assignment by TCRdb is unverifiable without DNA. Sequencing was carried out using blood. The CDR3 loop is CASSSRDSSTDTQYF.